This T cell receptor beta chain derives from a study of glioma-infiltrating T cells. This clonotype was counted ten times or more. Antigen: not known. Using RNA template, CDR3s of TCR alpha and beta were amplified with iRepertoire arm-PCR. Input was roughly 100-450 ng of tissue mRNA or PBMC total RNA. TCRdb used MiXCR to reprocess the multiplex PCR reads, holding one entry per CDR3 protein. The sample has about 190,000 distinct CDR3 sequences; 32% are singletons. Looked up from germline, CDR1 is LNHDA and CDR2 is SQIVND (reference sequence). The CDR3 loop spans 16 amino acids. V lost 5 bases, J lost 3 bases, and 19 bases lay in between. Whole-study results and caveats: Tissue and blood shared very few CDR3 sequences. Tissue-blood divergence was below expectation in non-neoplastic patients, above in gliomas.

Sample: glioma tissue, nonneoplastic brain tissue, or PBMCs (not recorded which). This receptor was obtained from a human donor with low-grade glioma or glioblastoma, undergoing nonglioma brain surgery, or in good health (not recorded which). The chain links TRBV19 to TRBJ1-2; D is perhaps TRBD1 (5 bases). The CDR3 coding sequence is TGTGCCAGTAGTGCTGACGGGGACGGAAATTACTATGGCTACACCTTC. This sequence encodes CASSADGDGNYYGYTF.